Listed below are T cell receptor beta chains from one sample, sequenced in a study of T cell responses to AZD1222 COVID-19 vaccine. The data were produced by immunoSEQ multiplex PCR, yet TCRdb's version contains in-frame clones alone and is incomplete. The data hold tens of thousands of clones, with 85% to 90% observed a single time. The material sequenced was peripheral blood, taken on day 0 of AZD1222 vaccination. The receptors were gathered from an adult in good health. CDR3s include the opening cysteine and the closing phenylalanine or tryptophan. The D gene is left open where the match is weak. Clone size is given for some rows only: seen once, a few or many times, or a class if the clone is expanded.

clone size: .
J gene: TRBJ1-2
V gene: TRBV4-1
D gene: TRBD1
CDR3 DNA: TGCGCCAGCAGCCCGGGGACAGGGGGCGATCTGAACTATGGCTACACCTTC
CDR3 protein: CASSPGTGGDLNYGYTF

clone size: .
J gene: TRBJ2-2
V gene: TRBV5-1
D gene: .
CDR3 DNA: TGCGCCAGCAGCTTGGAGTCGTATACCGGGGAGCTGTTTTTT
CDR3 protein: CASSLESYTGELFF

clone size: once
J gene: TRBJ2-7
V gene: TRBV5-1
D gene: .
CDR3 DNA: TGCGCCAGCAGCTTGGCCGAGTGGTACGAGCAGTACTTC
CDR3 protein: CASSLAEWYEQYF

clone size: few
J gene: TRBJ1-1
V gene: TRBV5-4
D gene: .
CDR3 DNA: TGTGCCAGCAGCCCCGGGACATGGAACACTGAAGCTTTCTTT
CDR3 protein: CASSPGTWNTEAFF

clone size: .
J gene: TRBJ1-2
V gene: TRBV21-1
D gene: .
CDR3 DNA: TGTGCCAGCATCAGGACAGGGGCTAACTATGGCTACACCTTC
CDR3 protein: CASIRTGANYGYTF

clone size: .
J gene: TRBJ2-7
V gene: TRBV10-1
D gene: TRBD1
CDR3 DNA: TGCGCCAGCAGTGAAGAAGGGGGCGACGAGCAGTACTTC
CDR3 protein: CASSEEGGDEQYF

clone size: .
J gene: TRBJ1-2
V gene: TRBV7-9
D gene: .
CDR3 DNA: TGTGCCAGCAGCTTAGGTCTACTTAACTATGGCTACACCTTC
CDR3 protein: CASSLGLLNYGYTF

clone size: .
J gene: TRBJ1-4
V gene: TRBV19
D gene: .
CDR3 DNA: TGTGCCAGTAGTGTTAGGACAGAGTCGTATGAAAAACTGTTTTTT
CDR3 protein: CASSVRTESYEKLFF

clone size: .
J gene: TRBJ2-4
V gene: TRBV28
D gene: TRBD2
CDR3 DNA: TGTGCCAGCATGATCGGGCCCCCTACTAGCGGGACTGGCATTCAGTACTTC
CDR3 protein: CASMIGPPTSGTGIQYF

clone size: .
J gene: TRBJ1-2
V gene: TRBV5-1
D gene: .
CDR3 DNA: TGCGCCAGCAGCTTGGGGAACTATGGCTACACCTTC
CDR3 protein: CASSLGNYGYTF

clone size: .
J gene: TRBJ1-5
V gene: TRBV19
D gene: .
CDR3 DNA: TGTGCCAGTAGTAATCTAGGGTCCGCGAATCAGCCCCAGCATTTT
CDR3 protein: CASSNLGSANQPQHF

clone size: .
J gene: TRBJ1-2
V gene: TRBV19
D gene: .
CDR3 DNA: TGTGCCAGTAGCACACGGAGCTATGGCTACACCTTC
CDR3 protein: CASSTRSYGYTF

clone size: .
J gene: TRBJ2-5
V gene: TRBV19
D gene: .
CDR3 DNA: TGTGCCAGTAGTCGAGGGGGTCCACAAGAGACCCAGTACTTC
CDR3 protein: CASSRGGPQETQYF

clone size: .
J gene: TRBJ1-2
V gene: TRBV28
D gene: TRBD1
CDR3 DNA: TGTGCCAGCAGAAGCAGGGGGCGCTTTGGCTACACCTTC
CDR3 protein: CASRSRGRFGYTF

clone size: .
J gene: TRBJ1-5
V gene: TRBV5-6
D gene: TRBD1
CDR3 DNA: TGTGCCAGCAGCTTAAGGGGGCAGACCAATCAGCCCCAGCATTTT
CDR3 protein: CASSLRGQTNQPQHF

clone size: .
J gene: TRBJ2-3
V gene: TRBV10-1
D gene: .
CDR3 DNA: TGCGCCAGCAGTGAGGTGGGAGATACGCAGTATTTT
CDR3 protein: CASSEVGDTQYF

clone size: .
J gene: TRBJ1-5
V gene: TRBV7-8
D gene: .
CDR3 DNA: TGTGCCAGCAGCCTGGGATTTAGCAATCAGCCCCAGCATTTT
CDR3 protein: CASSLGFSNQPQHF

clone size: few
J gene: TRBJ2-1
V gene: TRBV7-3
D gene: TRBD2
CDR3 DNA: TGTGCCAGCAGCTCGGGACTAGCGTTTGAGCAGTTCTTC
CDR3 protein: CASSSGLAFEQFF

clone size: .
J gene: TRBJ2-3
V gene: TRBV9
D gene: .
CDR3 DNA: TGTGCCAGCAGCGTAGGACAACGAGTAGCAGATACGCAGTATTTT
CDR3 protein: CASSVGQRVADTQYF

clone size: .
J gene: TRBJ1-3
V gene: TRBV5-4
D gene: .
CDR3 DNA: TGTGCCAGCAGCAACCGACAGGCTGGCTCTGGAAACACCATATATTTT
CDR3 protein: CASSNRQAGSGNTIYF

clone size: .
J gene: TRBJ1-6
V gene: TRBV2
D gene: .
CDR3 DNA: TGTGCCAGCAGTGAACGCAGGCAGGCCTCCTATAATTCACCCCTCCACTTT
CDR3 protein: CASSERRQASYNSPLHF

clone size: .
J gene: TRBJ2-2
V gene: TRBV6-7
D gene: TRBD1
CDR3 DNA: TGTGCCAGCAGCCGGGACAGGGTTTGCACCGGGGAGCTGTTTTTT
CDR3 protein: CASSRDRVCTGELFF

clone size: .
J gene: TRBJ2-7
V gene: TRBV18
D gene: .
CDR3 DNA: TGTGCCAGCTCACCCTCCTGGGAAGAGCAGTACTTC
CDR3 protein: CASSPSWEEQYF

clone size: once
J gene: TRBJ1-2
V gene: TRBV18
D gene: .
CDR3 DNA: TGTGCCAGCTTACCCTCAGGGGTCGACTATGGCTACACCTTC
CDR3 protein: CASLPSGVDYGYTF

clone size: .
J gene: TRBJ2-6
V gene: TRBV19
D gene: .
CDR3 DNA: TGTGCCAGTAGTATCATAGGGCAGGGGTACCCGGGGGCCAACGTCCTGACTTTC
CDR3 protein: CASSIIGQGYPGANVLTF

clone size: few
J gene: TRBJ2-1
V gene: TRBV29-1
D gene: .
CDR3 DNA: TGCAGCGTTGGGGGGACCGCAGGGGATGAGCAGTTCTTC
CDR3 protein: CSVGGTAGDEQFF